The rows below give T cell receptor beta chains drawn from one sample of a study of T cell repertoires in cytomegalovirus infection. Which antigens these TCRs recognize remains unknown. MiXCR, applied by TCRdb to the reads, yields one record per CDR3 protein. Of about 920,000 distinct CDR3 sequences in the sample, approximately 31% were seen once. The source was cultured CD8+ T cells from PBMCs, collected from culture after CMV antigen stimulation. Source of these receptors: a human donor in good health (CMV status not recorded). Some clones in this sample may be carry-over from other donors' samples. Both conserved end residues are trimmed from each CDR3. The order of the fields is V gene, D gene, CDR3 protein. D genes are given only for firm matches.

TRBV7-6	NA	ASSQTDGLNTEAF
TRBV7-9	NA	ASSLGTGPIQPQH
TRBV28	TRBD2	ASSLPSSGTSGEETQY
TRBV28	NA	ATRTGYQPQH
TRBV7-6	TRBD1	ASSLARTGENTEAF
TRBV6-6	NA	ASRPQVGVEEKLF
TRBV10-2	TRBD1	ATWDSQNTGELF
TRBV19	NA	ASSIGENTGELF
TRBV7-2	NA	ASSLRGGAPDTQY
TRBV7-6	NA	ASSLAGADSNTQY
TRBV6-2/TRBV6-3	NA	ASRTTVDSYNEQF
TRBV6-5	NA	ASSYSADNWPQH
TRBV7-9	NA	ASSITGTRPTDTQY
TRBV27	TRBD1	ASLRQGGTGELF
TRBV5-4	TRBD1	ASSGPRRTGASSGYEQY
TRBV6-2/TRBV6-3	NA	ASSISIPSTEAF
TRBV27	NA	ASSFFLGANEQF
TRBV7-2	NA	ASSLSEAGYNEQF
TRBV7-9	TRBD2	ASSHTSGGADYEQY
TRBV2	TRBD2	ASRIPRASGGAGTQY
TRBV20-1	NA	SASQAGTDTQY
TRBV7-7	NA	ASSFSAERQETQY
TRBV6-5	TRBD1	ASSRGTGTGYT
TRBV5-1	NA	ASIQGFDSQETQY
TRBV28	NA	ASSSTGLLNTEAF
TRBV7-8	NA	ASSFGGRASTEAF
TRBV6-5	TRBD1	ASGPDRGYTEAF
TRBV19	TRBD1	ASSGTRDSDYGYT
TRBV7-6	TRBD1	ASSPPTGGDGYT
TRBV7-2	NA	ASSKQGRGISNQPQH
TRBV24-1	TRBD1	ATSSDRGPGEQF
TRBV27	NA	ASSLSRDNEQF
TRBV11-2	NA	ASSRKSSQETQY
TRBV7-9	TRBD2	ASSPRGGVVYNEQY
TRBV19	NA	ASSSNDLSYNEQF
TRBV6-1	TRBD1	AGRQGNTEAF
TRBV5-6	NA	ASRDAEFTEAF
TRBV10-3	NA	AISDPLGEDQPQH
TRBV4-1	NA	ASSQVMGLETQY
TRBV4-1	NA	ASSLFRGQFYEQY
TRBV6-1	NA	ASTRRLGQLNSPLH
TRBV11-2	NA	ATSSSPTDTQY
TRBV27	NA	ASSLSAPTVYGYT
TRBV12-3/TRBV12-4	NA	ASSLRGPRKRAF
TRBV7-8	TRBD2	ASSSLLAGVEGTDTQY
TRBV24-1	NA	ATSDAMDRGTEAF
TRBV25-1	NA	ASRQGNQETQY
TRBV28	NA	ASSLLTGSGANVLT
TRBV24-1	NA	ATSDLDQPSYEQY
TRBV29-1	TRBD2	SVKRGEQF
TRBV15	NA	ATSRQPNVLT
TRBV14	NA	ASSHAGQGTEAF
TRBV7-9	NA	ASSPETAPGTEAF
TRBV6-6	TRBD2	ASSYSASGINEQF
TRBV4-3	NA	ASSQDSGVGYGYT
TRBV6-5	TRBD1	ASSYSGQGVTEAF
TRBV12-3/TRBV12-4	TRBD1	ASSHRDRARGNYGYT
TRBV19	NA	ASSNQGTHNEQF
TRBV27	NA	ASSLSGEGNTVAF
TRBV7-9	NA	ASSLKEGMGYT